The 29 T cell receptor beta chains presented below share a single source sample, sequenced in a study of T cells in Graves' hyperthyroidism and ophthalmopathy. What was amplified from RNA transcripts were TCR beta CDR3 regions. The TCR CDR3 was amplified in a first-round RT-PCR using the HTBI primer set. TCRdb recomputed calls from the multiplex PCR reads with MiXCR, one row per CDR3 protein. The sample lists 540,000 or so distinct CDR3 sequences; approximately 44% were seen once. The sequencing sample was made of peripheral blood or thyroid tissue (not recorded which). These receptors were taken from an adult woman with Graves' disease, either hyperthyroidism or ophthalmopathy (not recorded which).

There are a few counts of this clonotype. V and J are TRBV10-3 and TRBJ2-6; no clear D gene. Trimming took 0 bases from V and 4 from J, leaving 1 base between them. Germline V gene data show CDR1 as ENHRY and CDR2 as SYGVKD. The CDR3 sequence is 13 residues long. The CDR3 spells CAISESGANVLTF. The CDR3 DNA reads as TGTGCCATCAGTGAGTCGGGGGCCAACGTCCTGACTTTC.

The genes are TRBV20-1 and TRBJ1-5, with D possibly TRBD1 on 5 matching bases. In germline, CDR1 is DFQATT, CDR2 SNEGSKA (reference sequence). This CDR3 comprises 13 residues. The V and J ends lost 4 bases and 2 bases respectively, with 9 bases between them. The CDR3 spells CSAKTQGNQPQHF. The CDR3 DNA reads TGCAGTGCTAAAACACAGGGCAATCAGCCCCAGCATTTT.

Many counts were recorded for this clonotype. The V gene is TRBV13, the J gene TRBJ2-7, with D perhaps TRBD1 or TRBD2 (6 bases each). The germline CDR1 and CDR2 sequences are PRHDT and FYEKMQ (reference sequence). The CDR3 has 15 amino acids. Trimming shortened V by 5 bases and J by 9 bases, and 23 bases separated the two germline ends. CDR3 sequence: CASSRRGQRLRVQYF. In DNA form, the CDR3 reads TGTGCCAGCAGCCGCCGGGGGCAGAGGCTACGAGTGCAGTACTTC. The whole variable domain, filled in from reference TRBV13 and TRBJ2-7, reads AAGVIQSPRHLIKEKRETATLKCYPIPRHDTVYWYQQGPGQDPQFLISFYEKMQSDKGSIPDRFSAQQFSDYHSELNMSSLELGDSALYFCASSRRGQRLRVQYFGPGTRLTVT.

The chain combines TRBV25-1 with TRBJ2-5; the match to TRBD2 covers 9 bases. CDR1 is MGHDK, CDR2 SYGVNS, per germline. The CDR3 is made up of 16 amino acids. After removal of 10 bases from V and 4 bases from J, the junction contained 16 bases not matched to a gene. Here the CDR3 DNA reads TGTGCCACCTCCGATTTTAGCGGGAGTAGTAGAGAGACCCAGTACTTC. Amino acid sequence: CATSDFSGSSRETQYF.

Many counts were recorded for this clonotype. V is TRBV12-3 or TRBV12-4 and J is TRBJ2-1; D gene uncertain. With 8 bases removed from V and 3 bases from J, the gap between germline ends came to 8 bases. This CDR3 contains 12 residues. CDR3: CASALDYNEQFF. The DNA for the CDR3 is TGTGCCAGCGCGTTGGACTACAATGAGCAGTTCTTC.

Notes on this clonotype: At one boundary the junction diverges from the germline segment, which might be a read error. V is TRBV7-3 and J is TRBJ2-2, with D possibly being TRBD2 (5 bases). Germline V gene lookup returns CDR1 SGHTA and CDR2 FQGTGA. CDR3 size: 13 residues. The CDR3 is CASSSTYTGELPF. DNA for the CDR3: TGTGCCAGCAGCTCAACTTACACCGGGGAGCTGCCTTTT.

This clonotype was found many times. The chain uses TRBV30 and TRBJ1-2; the D gene is possibly TRBD1 (6 bases). This CDR3 spans 11 amino acids. The germline V gene has CDR1 GTSNPN and CDR2 SVGIG (reference sequence). The V end was cut by 4 bases, the J end by 10 bases, with 13 bases between. CDR3 DNA sequence: TGTGCCTGGAACAAAGGGGGGGACTACACCTTC. Protein sequence: CAWNKGGDYTF.

The chain links TRBV7-9 to TRBJ2-7; the D gene is possibly TRBD1 (5 bases). The CDR3 runs to 15 residues. Germline values: CDR1 SEHNR, CDR2 FQNEAQ (reference sequence). V was cut by 2 bases and J by 3 bases, with 14 bases left in between. CDR3 region: CASSLYRGNIYEQYF. CDR3 DNA sequence: TGTGCCAGCAGCTTATATAGGGGCAATATCTACGAGCAGTACTTC.

This clonotype was observed many times. The rearrangement uses TRBV4-2 and TRBJ1-3; TRBD1 agrees at 10 bases. V shed 4 bases and J 4 bases; nucleotides not matched to a gene: 7. Germline V lookup: CDR1 LGHNA, CDR2 YNFKEQ. The CDR3 contains 16 residues. CDR3 bases: TGTGCCAGCAGCCGAATGGGGACAGGGGTCGGAAACACCATATATTTT. This translates into CASSRMGTGVGNTIYF.

The chain combines TRBV11-2 with TRBJ1-5; TRBD1 is a possible D gene (5 bases). Trimming removed 4 bases from V and 4 bases from J, with 17 bases in between. The CDR3 has 16 amino acids. Germline V gene lookup returns CDR1 SGHAT and CDR2 FQNNGV. The CDR3 bases are TGTGCCAGCAGCTCGTCCGGGGGGAGTGGGAATCAGCCCCAGCATTTT. It codes for CASSSSGGSGNQPQHF.

This clonotype showed up just a few times. V gene TRBV10-3 combines with J gene TRBJ2-7; 8 bases align to TRBD1. The CDR3 runs to 14 residues. Germline V gene sequence: CDR1 ENHRY, CDR2 SYGVKD. The V segment lost 6 bases and the J segment 5 bases; nucleotides outside the gene matches: 9. The CDR3 loop is CAISPDRGFHEQYF. In DNA, the CDR3 is TGTGCCATCAGCCCAGACAGGGGCTTCCACGAGCAGTACTTC.

Ten or more counts support this clonotype. This chain uses TRBV19 with TRBJ2-2, with D possibly TRBD2 on 5 matching bases. The CDR3 totals 14 residues. Germline CDR1 is LNHDA and CDR2 is SQIVND (reference sequence). Trimming cost V 3 bases and J 5 bases, with 10 bases left between them. CDR3 region: CASSISLATGELFF. CDR3 coding DNA: TGTGCCAGTAGTATTAGTCTAGCTACCGGGGAGCTGTTTTTT.

The rearrangement links TRBV25-1 to TRBJ1-1; D possibly corresponds to TRBD1 (6 bases). The CDR3 extends over 12 amino acids. Germline CDR1 MGHDK, CDR2 SYGVNS. Here the CDR3 reads CTWGQIPFEAFF. The DNA of the CDR3 is TGTACCTGGGGACAAATACCATTTGAAGCTTTCTTT.

This clonotype has just one count. At one of its ends the junction is not consistent with the germline gene, which may arise from a read error. This rearrangement joins TRBV5-4 to TRBJ2-5; 8 bases are shared with TRBD1. The CDR3 has 17 amino acids. CDR1 and CDR2 (germline): SGHNT, YYREEE (reference sequence). The CDR3 nucleotides are TGTGCCAGCAGTTTGGCTAGTGCGGCAGGGGGCGGCGAGGCCCAGTACTTC. It yields the protein CASSLASAAGGGEAQYF. Using reference TRBV5-4 and TRBJ2-5 for the parts outside the CDR3, the full variable domain is ETGVTQSPTHLIKTRGQQVTLRCSSQSGHNTVSWYQQALGQGPQFIFQYYREEENGRGNFPPRFSGLQFPNYSSELNVNALELDDSALYLCASSLASAAGGGEAQYFGPGTRLLVL.

CDR3 DNA: TGTGCCAGCAGTGAGGGGCGGTACGAGCAGTACTTC. Translating gives CASSEGRYEQYF. This sequence joins TRBV2 and TRBJ2-7; TRBD1 might be the D (5 bases). The V end lost 3 bases, the J end lost 4 bases, and 7 bases lay between the germline ends. In germline, CDR1 is SNHLY, CDR2 FYNNEI. The CDR3 consists of 12 residues. The full variable domain, its missing parts supplied by reference TRBV2 and TRBJ2-7, is EPEVTQTPSHQVTQMGQEVILRCVPISNHLYFYWYRQILGQKVEFLVSFYNNEISEKSEIFDDQFSVERPDGSNFTLKIRSTKLEDSAMYFCASSEGRYEQYFGPGTRLTVT.

J is TRBJ1-3 and V is TRBV10-3, with D maybe TRBD1 (5 bases). Germline CDR1 ENHRY, CDR2 SYGVKD. The V end was cut by 3 bases, the J end by 0 bases, with 12 bases between. There are 16 residues in the CDR3. CDR3 nucleotide sequence: TGTGCCATCAGTGACAGGGCCCCTCTCTCTGGAAACACCATATATTTT. Translating it yields CAISDRAPLSGNTIYF.

This clonotype was seen repeatedly, ten times or more. The CDR3 spells CASSATGTSYEQYF. CDR3 nucleotide sequence: TGCGCCAGCAGCGCAACCGGGACCTCCTACGAGCAGTACTTC. V and J are TRBV5-1 and TRBJ2-7; D is perhaps TRBD1 or TRBD2 (5 bases each). From germline, CDR1 is SGHRS and CDR2 YFSETQ. This CDR3 is built from 14 residues. The V end was cut by 4 bases, the J end by 0 bases, with 11 bases between.

The chain is built from TRBV10-3 and TRBJ2-3; D gene unclear. The germline CDR1 and CDR2 sequences are ENHRY and SYGVKD. The CDR3 totals 12 residues. Trimming stripped 3 bases from V and 2 bases from J, with 3 bases between. The CDR3 protein is CAISEITDTQYF. The CDR3 DNA follows: TGTGCCATCAGTGAAATCACAGATACGCAGTATTTT.

About this clonotype: A clone one base away is much larger, so this may be a read error. The V call is TRBV6-5, the J call TRBJ2-7; no firm D call. Germline V gene sequence: CDR1 MNHEY, CDR2 SVGAGI. The CDR3 sequence is 13 residues long. Trimming cost V 0 bases and J 7 bases, with 10 bases left between them. The DNA for the CDR3 is TGTGCCAGCAGTTACTCCTCGTCCCAAGAGCAGTACTTC. This codes for CASSYSSSQEQYF.

In its sample, this clonotype was seen a few times. The CDR3 here is CASKGISGEAFF. The CDR3 DNA follows: TGTGCCAGCAAGGGGATTTCGGGTGAAGCTTTCTTT. V usage is TRBV10-3 and J usage is TRBJ1-1, with D possibly matching TRBD1 (5 bases). The CDR3 consists of 12 residues. Between the trimmed V and J ends, which lost 10 bases and 7 bases, there was a span of 16 bases. CDR1 and CDR2 (germline): ENHRY, SYGVKD.

The V call is TRBV2, the J call TRBJ2-1; 10 positions agree with TRBD2. With 7 bases clipped from V and 1 base from J, the junction kept 4 bases outside the gene matches. The germline V gene encodes CDR1 SNHLY and CDR2 FYNNEI. The CDR3 spans 15 residues. For the CDR3, the DNA is TGTGCCAGCAATGCAGCGGGAGGGTCCTACAATGAGCAGTTCTTC. Translating gives CASNAAGGSYNEQFF.

Comment on this clonotype: Germline is not matched at one junction end, which may reflect a read error. This chain joins TRBV7-8 and TRBJ1-5; the D is unclear. There are 17 residues in the CDR3. Per the germline V gene, CDR1 is SGHVS and CDR2 is FQNEAQ. DNA of the CDR3: TGCGCCAGCAGCCCCCTAAAACCTTCATGGTCTGATCAGCCCCAGCATTTT. This gives the protein CASSPLKPSWSDQPQHF.

This clonotype has ten or more counts. The V and J genes are TRBV6-2 or TRBV6-3 and TRBJ2-5; D might be TRBD1 (5 bases). The CDR3 covers 14 residues. The germline CDR1 and CDR2 sequences are MNHEY and SVGEGT. Trimming removed 2 bases at V and 6 bases at J, with 13 bases between. The CDR3 loop is CASSYVTGPQTQYF. The CDR3 DNA sequence: TGTGCCAGCAGTTACGTTACAGGCCCACAGACCCAGTACTTC.

This chain links TRBV29-1 with TRBJ1-2; D is perhaps TRBD1 (5 bases). Germline CDR1 is SQVTM and CDR2 is ANQGSEA. Trimming took 8 bases from V and 8 from J, leaving 18 bases between them. This CDR3 has 12 amino acids. The CDR3 DNA follows: TGCAGCAGTGTCGGCCAGGGTGTCGGCTACACCTTC. It translates to CSSVGQGVGYTF.

This clonotype was detected many times. This chain joins TRBV5-1 and TRBJ1-1; D unresolved. Germline V gene lookup returns CDR1 SGHRS and CDR2 YFSETQ. There are 18 residues in the CDR3. Trimming cost V 0 bases and J 0 bases, with 18 bases left between them. CDR3 in DNA: TGCGCCAGCAGCTTGGCCGGGATAGGACGGCCGATGAACACTGAAGCTTTCTTT. Translation: CASSLAGIGRPMNTEAFF.

This clonotype has at least ten counts. The rearrangement joins TRBV12-3 or TRBV12-4 to TRBJ1-5, with D tentatively TRBD1 (6 bases). The V and J ends lost 1 base and 9 bases respectively, with 13 bases between them. The length of the CDR3 is 14 residues. CDR3 in amino acids: CASSLGGGAGPQHF. The CDR3 region has the DNA TGTGCCAGCAGTTTAGGGGGGGGCGCGGGGCCCCAGCATTTT.

This clonotype was counted only a few times. The chain is built from TRBV14 and TRBJ2-5, with no clear D. V shed 0 bases and J shed 0 bases, with 14 bases lying between them. The V gene's germline CDR1 is SGHDN and CDR2 FVKESK. The CDR3 is 17 residues long. CDR3 bases: TGTGCCAGCAGCCAAGAAATCCCCCCAGGCTACCAAGAGACCCAGTACTTC. Its translation is CASSQEIPPGYQETQYF.

The chain uses TRBV2 and TRBJ2-5; D uncertain. Between the trimmed V and J ends, which lost 5 bases and 1 base, there was a span of 8 bases. The CDR3 is 13 amino acids. Germline V CDR1 and CDR2: SNHLY, FYNNEI. As DNA, the CDR3 is TGTGCCAGCAGTTGGACCTTCCAAGAGACCCAGTACTTC. Protein product: CASSWTFQETQYF.

This clonotype was recorded many times. The V gene is TRBV12-3 or TRBV12-4, the J gene TRBJ2-2; the D gene is possibly TRBD1 (6 bases). The CDR3 is made up of 12 amino acids. Deletions cut 7 bases from V and 6 bases from J, with 9 bases between. This CDR3 reads CASNQGSGELFF. DNA for the CDR3: TGTGCCAGCAACCAGGGGTCCGGGGAGCTGTTTTTT.